Below are 26 T cell receptor beta chains sequenced from a single sample in a study of OX40 agonist ivuxolimab in advanced cancers. The assay was immunoSEQ multiplex PCR, and TCRdb's table has in-frame clones only and misses some. The sample has tens of thousands of clones, approximately 88% seen once. The source was CD4+ or CD8+ T cells sorted from blood, collected in a trial of the OX40 agonist ivuxolimab. These receptors were collected from an adult with an advanced solid tumor such as melanoma, head and neck, liver or kidney cancer.

The chain is built from TRBV4-1 and TRBJ2-1; D is possibly TRBD2 (6 bases). The V gene lost 4 bases and the J gene lost 6 bases, with 16 bases spanning the gap. This CDR3 spans 15 amino acids. CDR1 and CDR2 (germline): MGHRA, YSYEKL. CDR3 coding DNA: TGCGCCAGCAGCCCGGGACTGGGGGTAGGCAATGAGCAGTTCTTC. Translating it yields CASSPGLGVGNEQFF.

The chain joins TRBV19 to TRBJ2-5; TRBD2 is a possible D gene (6 bases). The CDR3 sequence is 15 residues long. Trimming stripped 5 bases from V and 1 base from J, with 14 bases between. Germline loops: CDR1 LNHDA, CDR2 SQIVND (reference sequence). CDR3 sequence: CASSPRRGLQETQYF. CDR3 coding DNA: TGTGCCAGTAGTCCCCGGAGGGGCCTCCAAGAGACCCAGTACTTC.

The chain uses TRBV7-2 and TRBJ2-7, with D tentatively TRBD1 or TRBD2 (5 bases each). This CDR3 is 15 amino acids long. Between the trimmed V and J ends, which lost 1 base and 2 bases, there was a span of 12 bases. Looked up from germline, CDR1 is SGHTA and CDR2 is FQGNSA. Here the CDR3 reads CASSLGGRGAYEQYF. The CDR3, as DNA: TGTGCCAGCAGCTTAGGGGGGAGAGGGGCCTACGAGCAGTACTTC.

J is TRBJ1-2 and V is TRBV7-9; 7 nucleotides align to TRBD1. The V segment lost 3 bases and the J segment 4 bases; nucleotides outside the gene matches: 5. Germline V gene sequence: CDR1 SEHNR, CDR2 FQNEAQ (reference sequence). The CDR3 has 14 amino acids. CDR3 DNA sequence: TGTGCCAGCAGCTTGGTTGACAGGGCCTATGGCTACACCTTC. Translating it yields CASSLVDRAYGYTF.

The chain joins TRBV6-5 to TRBJ2-3; 9 nucleotides match TRBD1. The CDR3 contains 15 residues. Germline V gene data show CDR1 as MNHEY and CDR2 as SVGAGI. J gave up 4 bases and V 9 bases, and 11 bases lay outside the gene matches. CDR3 sequence reads: CASLGGGQGSDTQYF. In nucleotides, the CDR3 is TGTGCCAGTTTGGGAGGAGGACAGGGGTCAGATACGCAGTATTTT.

This clone is a singleton in its sample. The gene calls are TRBV15 and TRBJ2-3; TRBD2 agrees at 10 bases. The CDR3 has 15 amino acids. Germline CDR1 LNHNV, CDR2 YYDKDF (reference sequence). With V trimmed by 2 bases and J by 6 bases, 5 bases remained unmatched. In DNA, the CDR3 is TGTGCCACCAGCAGAACTAGCGGGAATTTGGATACGCAGTATTTT. Amino acid sequence: CATSRTSGNLDTQYF.

This chain uses TRBV7-3 with TRBJ2-7, with D maybe TRBD1 (6 bases). Germline V gene data show CDR1 as SGHTA and CDR2 as FQGTGA. There are 12 residues in the CDR3. V was cut by 5 bases and J by 5 bases, with 10 bases left in between. CDR3 sequence: CASSPGTNEQYF. CDR3 DNA sequence: TGTGCCAGCAGCCCTGGGACAAACGAGCAGTACTTC.

This sequence joins TRBV28 and TRBJ1-2, with D uncertain. Trimming removed 1 base at V and 0 bases at J, with 18 bases between. The CDR3 length is 18 residues. Germline values: CDR1 MDHEN, CDR2 SYDVKM. Here the CDR3 reads CASSLYELQASANYGYTF. In DNA form, the CDR3 reads TGTGCCAGCAGTTTATACGAACTTCAGGCTTCAGCTAACTATGGCTACACCTTC.

The rearrangement uses TRBV23-1 and TRBJ1-3; no reliable D call. TRBV23-1 is an ORF, with its function uncertain. This CDR3 contains 15 residues. Between the trimmed V and J ends, which lost 3 bases and 4 bases, there was a span of 13 bases. CDR3 residues: CASSHGFSYGNTIYF. In nucleotides, the CDR3 is TGCGCCAGCAGTCACGGGTTTTCGTACGGAAACACCATATATTTT.

This chain uses TRBV5-1 with TRBJ1-1; the match to TRBD1 covers 10 bases. After removal of 4 bases from V and 4 bases from J, the junction contained 10 bases not matched to a gene. The germline CDR1 and CDR2 sequences are SGHRS and YFSETQ. The CDR3 is 16 amino acids. CDR3 in amino acids: CASSPGQGPFGTEAFF. The CDR3 coding sequence is TGCGCCAGCAGCCCGGGACAGGGGCCGTTCGGCACTGAAGCTTTCTTT.

This clone was detected once. The chain couples TRBV7-3 to TRBJ2-7, with D perhaps matching TRBD2 (5 bases). This CDR3 region has 17 residues. Germline V gene sequence: CDR1 SGHTA, CDR2 FQGTGA. V was trimmed by 0 bases and J by 2 bases, leaving 17 bases between them. The CDR3 is CASSLTSSTGYPYEQYF. CDR3 nucleotides: TGTGCCAGCAGCTTAACCTCCTCGACGGGATACCCCTACGAGCAGTACTTC.

This sequence joins TRBV11-2 and TRBJ1-1; 7 nucleotides line up with TRBD1. This CDR3 spans 18 amino acids. J gave up 3 bases and V 5 bases, and 18 bases lay outside the gene matches. Germline values: CDR1 SGHAT, CDR2 FQNNGV. The CDR3 nucleotides read TGTGCCAGCAGCAGCAAGCCGTTGACAGGGAGATTGGACACTGAAGCTTTCTTT. Translated, it gives CASSSKPLTGRLDTEAFF.

V gene TRBV28 combines with J gene TRBJ1-1, with no clear D. This CDR3 comprises 12 residues. The germline gives CDR1 MDHEN, CDR2 SYDVKM. Trimming removed 3 bases from V and 4 bases from J, with 6 bases in between. CDR3 coding DNA: TGTGCCAGCAGTTTTAGTGGCACTGAAGCTTTCTTT. Its protein product is CASSFSGTEAFF.

The rearrangement joins TRBV19 to TRBJ1-4; the D is unclear. The CDR3 runs to 13 residues. V gave up 5 bases and J gave up 2 bases, with 6 bases separating them. The germline gives CDR1 LNHDA, CDR2 SQIVND (reference sequence). CDR3 in amino acids: CASSWVTNEKLFF. CDR3 DNA sequence: TGTGCCAGTAGTTGGGTGACTAATGAAAAACTGTTTTTT.

This chain links TRBV4-3 with TRBJ1-2, with D unclear. The CDR3 extends over 15 amino acids. Looked up from germline, CDR1 is LGHNA and CDR2 is YSLEER. V gave up 1 base and J gave up 2 bases, with 11 bases separating them. CDR3 sequence reads: CASSQGLGKNYGYTF. CDR3 bases: TGCGCCAGCAGCCAAGGTCTGGGTAAGAACTATGGCTACACCTTC.

The CDR3 protein is CAIRGLADNEQFF. The CDR3 nucleotides are TGTGCCATCAGGGGACTAGCGGACAATGAGCAGTTCTTC. V and J are TRBV10-3 and TRBJ2-1; 11 nucleotides match TRBD2. The CDR3 is made up of 13 amino acids. CDR1 and CDR2 (germline): ENHRY, SYGVKD. After removal of 6 bases from V and 5 bases from J, the junction contained 0 bases not matched to a gene.

This clone was picked up one time. The chain couples TRBV5-1 to TRBJ2-2; D remains unclear. Between the trimmed V and J ends, which lost 2 bases and 1 base, there was a span of 6 bases. CDR3 size: 14 residues. In germline, CDR1 is SGHRS, CDR2 YFSETQ. CDR3 DNA: TGCGCCAGCAGCTTCTATAGGAACACCGGGGAGCTGTTTTTT. Translating it yields CASSFYRNTGELFF.

The chain is built from TRBV7-2 and TRBJ2-1; D uncertain. The V and J ends lost 0 bases and 3 bases respectively, with 9 bases between them. This CDR3 spans 15 amino acids. Germline lookup yields CDR1 SGHTA and CDR2 FQGNSA. This chain's CDR3 is CASSLAGNLYNEQFF. The CDR3 nucleotides read TGTGCCAGCAGCTTAGCGGGGAACCTCTACAATGAGCAGTTCTTC.

Details on this clone: The junction shows a germline mismatch at one end, possibly a read error. CDR3 residues: CATSGDRGHQPQHF. The CDR3, as DNA: TGTGCCACCAGCGGAGACAGGGGGCATCAGCCCCAGCATTTT. The rearrangement uses TRBV15 and TRBJ1-5; 10 nucleotides line up with TRBD1. CDR3 length equals 14 residues. The germline gives CDR1 LNHNV, CDR2 YYDKDF (reference sequence).

CDR3 nucleotides: TGCGCCAGCAGTCTACAGGGTTCCACTGAAGCTTTCTTT. Its translation: CASSLQGSTEAFF. The rearrangement uses TRBV10-1 and TRBJ1-1, with a tentative D call TRBD1 (6 bases). This CDR3 has 13 amino acids. The V end lost 5 bases, the J end lost 4 bases, and 11 bases lay between the germline ends. Per germline, CDR1 WNHNN and CDR2 SYGVQD (reference sequence).

V gene TRBV6-6 combines with J gene TRBJ2-1, with 9 bases lining up with TRBD2. The V gene end was trimmed by 7 bases and the J gene end by 4 bases; junction bases not matched to a gene: 5. This CDR3 has 14 residues. Germline V lookup: CDR1 MNHNY, CDR2 SVGAGI (reference sequence). For the CDR3, the DNA is TGTGCCAGCAAGGGGCGGGAGGGTTACAATGAGCAGTTCTTC. Encoded protein: CASKGREGYNEQFF.

The rearrangement links TRBV18 to TRBJ2-7, with D tentatively TRBD2 (6 bases). Trimming removed 3 bases from V and 6 bases from J, with 15 bases in between. The CDR3 is 14 amino acids. CDR1 and CDR2 from the germline V gene are KGHSH and LQKENI. The CDR3 region has the DNA TGTGCCAGCTCACCCGCGGGGAGGCTAGGCGAGCAGTACGTC. This translates into CASSPAGRLGEQYV.

J is TRBJ2-1 and V is TRBV5-4, with D possibly called TRBD1 or TRBD2 (5 bases each). There are 15 residues in the CDR3. The ends were cut back, 4 bases at V and 2 bases at J, with 13 bases in the middle. The germline V gene has CDR1 SGHNT and CDR2 YYREEE (reference sequence). CDR3 bases: TGTGCCAGCAGCGTAACCGGGACCGCCTACAATGAGCAGTTCTTC. Encoded protein: CASSVTGTAYNEQFF.

The rearrangement joins TRBV28 to TRBJ2-5, with 7 bases aligning to TRBD2. Germline CDR1 and CDR2: MDHEN and SYDVKM. This CDR3 is built from 17 residues. Trimming took 3 bases from V and 5 from J; bases not matched to a gene: 15. CDR3 in DNA: TGTGCCAGCAGTTTGAGTTTATATGCGGGGGAGAGGGAGACCCAGTACTTC. Protein product: CASSLSLYAGERETQYF.

The chain employs TRBV7-2 and TRBJ2-3; no clear D. V lost 3 bases and J 1 base, leaving 11 bases between the germline ends. The CDR3 extends over 15 amino acids. Germline CDR1 is SGHTA and CDR2 is FQGNSA. CDR3 amino acids: CASSFFLAGTDTQYF. CDR3 sequence (DNA): TGTGCCAGCAGCTTCTTCTTAGCAGGCACAGATACGCAGTATTTT.

The CDR3 loop reads CASSILDRAISYEQYV. The CDR3, as DNA: TGCGCCAGCAGCATCCTGGACAGGGCAATCTCCTACGAGCAGTACGTC. The chain recombines TRBV5-1 with TRBJ2-7, with 8 bases identical to TRBD1. The CDR3 runs 16 residues. Trimming removed 4 bases from V and 0 bases from J; junction bases left unmatched: 9. CDR1 and CDR2 (germline): SGHRS, YFSETQ.